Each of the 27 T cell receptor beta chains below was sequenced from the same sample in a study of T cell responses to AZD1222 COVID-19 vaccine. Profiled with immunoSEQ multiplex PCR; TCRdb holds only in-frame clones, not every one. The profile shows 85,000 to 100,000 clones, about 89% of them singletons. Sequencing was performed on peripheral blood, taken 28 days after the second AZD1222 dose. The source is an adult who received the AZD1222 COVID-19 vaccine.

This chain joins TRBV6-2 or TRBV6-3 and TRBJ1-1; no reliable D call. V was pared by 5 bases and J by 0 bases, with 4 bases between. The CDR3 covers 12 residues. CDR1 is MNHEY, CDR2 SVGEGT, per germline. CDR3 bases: TGTGCCAGCAGTGACATGAACACTGAAGCTTTCTTT. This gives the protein CASSDMNTEAFF.

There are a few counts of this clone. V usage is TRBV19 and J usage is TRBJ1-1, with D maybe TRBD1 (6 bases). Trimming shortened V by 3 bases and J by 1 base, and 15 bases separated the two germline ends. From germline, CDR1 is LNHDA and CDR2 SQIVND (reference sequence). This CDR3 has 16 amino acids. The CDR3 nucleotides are TGTGCCAGTAGTATGGGGACACACCCCGGGAACACTGAAGCTTTCTTT. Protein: CASSMGTHPGNTEAFF.

CDR3 in amino acids: CASRAINSNQPQHF. For the CDR3, the DNA is TGTGCCAGCAGGGCGATCAATAGCAATCAGCCCCAGCATTTT. The chain combines TRBV2 with TRBJ1-5; D unclear. The ends were cut back, 6 bases at V and 0 bases at J, with 9 bases in the middle. Looked up from germline, CDR1 is SNHLY and CDR2 is FYNNEI. This CDR3 is built from 14 residues.

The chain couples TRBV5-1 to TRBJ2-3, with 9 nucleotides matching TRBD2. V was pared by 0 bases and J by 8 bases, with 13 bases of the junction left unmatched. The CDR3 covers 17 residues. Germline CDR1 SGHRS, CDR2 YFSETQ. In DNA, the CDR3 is TGCGCCAGCAGCTTGGCCAAGCTAGCGGGGCCAGAAGGTACGCAGTATTTT. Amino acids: CASSLAKLAGPEGTQYF. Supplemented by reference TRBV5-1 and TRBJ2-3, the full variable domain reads KAGVTQTPRYLIKTRGQQVTLSCSPISGHRSVSWYQQTPGQGLQFLFEYFSETQRNKGNFPGRFSGRQFSNSRSEMNVSTLELGDSALYLCASSLAKLAGPEGTQYFGPGTRLTVL.

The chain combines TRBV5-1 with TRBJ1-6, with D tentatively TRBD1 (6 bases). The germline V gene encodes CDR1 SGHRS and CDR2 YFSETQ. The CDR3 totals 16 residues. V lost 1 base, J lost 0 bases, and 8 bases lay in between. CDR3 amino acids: CASSLRGASYNSPLHF. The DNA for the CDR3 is TGCGCCAGCAGCTTGCGGGGGGCCTCCTATAATTCACCCCTCCACTTT. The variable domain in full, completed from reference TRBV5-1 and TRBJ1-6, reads KAGVTQTPRYLIKTRGQQVTLSCSPISGHRSVSWYQQTPGQGLQFLFEYFSETQRNKGNFPGRFSGRQFSNSRSEMNVSTLELGDSALYLCASSLRGASYNSPLHFGNGTRLTVT.

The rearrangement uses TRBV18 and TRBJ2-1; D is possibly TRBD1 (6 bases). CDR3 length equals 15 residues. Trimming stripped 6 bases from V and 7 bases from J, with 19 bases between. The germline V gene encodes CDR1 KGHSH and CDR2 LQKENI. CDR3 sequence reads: CASSPWTASGNEQFF. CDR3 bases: TGTGCCAGCTCGCCATGGACAGCTTCTGGTAATGAGCAGTTCTTC.

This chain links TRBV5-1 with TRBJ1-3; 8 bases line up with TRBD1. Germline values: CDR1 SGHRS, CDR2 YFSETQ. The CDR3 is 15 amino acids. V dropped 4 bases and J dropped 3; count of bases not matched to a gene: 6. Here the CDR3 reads CASSLRGLSGNTIYF. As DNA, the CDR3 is TGCGCCAGCAGCCTCAGGGGGCTTAGTGGAAACACCATATATTTT.

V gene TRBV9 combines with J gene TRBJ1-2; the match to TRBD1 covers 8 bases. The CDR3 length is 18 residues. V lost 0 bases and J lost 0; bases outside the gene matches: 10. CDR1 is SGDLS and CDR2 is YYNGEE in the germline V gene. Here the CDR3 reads CASSVDSAGGLTNYGYTF. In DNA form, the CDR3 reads TGTGCCAGCAGCGTAGATAGTGCAGGGGGCCTGACTAACTATGGCTACACCTTC.

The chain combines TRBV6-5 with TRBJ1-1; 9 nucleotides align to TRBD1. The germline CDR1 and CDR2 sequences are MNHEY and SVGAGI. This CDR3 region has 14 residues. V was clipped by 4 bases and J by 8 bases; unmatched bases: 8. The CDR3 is CASSSPPGQGEAFF. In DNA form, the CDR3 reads TGTGCCAGCAGTTCGCCACCGGGACAGGGAGAAGCTTTCTTT.

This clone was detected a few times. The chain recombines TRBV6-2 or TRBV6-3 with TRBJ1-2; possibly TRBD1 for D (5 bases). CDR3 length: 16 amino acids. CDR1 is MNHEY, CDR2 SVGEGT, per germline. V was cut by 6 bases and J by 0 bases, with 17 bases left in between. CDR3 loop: CASSPFKGRTNYGYTF. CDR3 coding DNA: TGTGCCAGCAGCCCTTTTAAGGGACGGACTAACTATGGCTACACCTTC.

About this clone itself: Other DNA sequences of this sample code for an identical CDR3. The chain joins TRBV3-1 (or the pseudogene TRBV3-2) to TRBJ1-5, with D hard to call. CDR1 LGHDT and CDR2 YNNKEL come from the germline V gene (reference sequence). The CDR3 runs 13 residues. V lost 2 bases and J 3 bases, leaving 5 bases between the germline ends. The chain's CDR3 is CASSQSPNQPQHF. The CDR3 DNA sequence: TGTGCCAGCAGCCAATCACCCAATCAGCCCCAGCATTTT.

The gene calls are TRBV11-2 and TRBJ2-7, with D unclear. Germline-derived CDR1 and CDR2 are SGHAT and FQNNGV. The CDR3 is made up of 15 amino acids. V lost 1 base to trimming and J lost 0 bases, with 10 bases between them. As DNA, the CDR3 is TGTGCCAGCAGCTTAGTCGGTCCCCTCTCCTACGAGCAGTACTTC. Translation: CASSLVGPLSYEQYF.

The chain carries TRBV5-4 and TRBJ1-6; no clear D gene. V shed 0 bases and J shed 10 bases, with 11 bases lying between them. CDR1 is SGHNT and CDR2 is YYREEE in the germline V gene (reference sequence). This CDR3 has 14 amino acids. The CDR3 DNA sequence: TGTGCCAGCAGCTTGGCCGGGGTTGAGTCACCCCTCCACTTT. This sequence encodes CASSLAGVESPLHF.

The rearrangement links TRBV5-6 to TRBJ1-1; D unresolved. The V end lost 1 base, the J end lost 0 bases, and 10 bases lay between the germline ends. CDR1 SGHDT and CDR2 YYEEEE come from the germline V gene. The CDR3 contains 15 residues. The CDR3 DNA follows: TGTGCCAGCAGCTTGAACCCGGGGATGAACACTGAAGCTTTCTTT. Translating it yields CASSLNPGMNTEAFF.

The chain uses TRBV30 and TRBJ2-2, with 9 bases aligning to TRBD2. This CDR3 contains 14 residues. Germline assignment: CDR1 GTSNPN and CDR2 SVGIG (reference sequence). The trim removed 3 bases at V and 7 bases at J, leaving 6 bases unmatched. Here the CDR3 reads CAWRPSGEGGELFF. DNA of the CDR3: TGTGCCTGGAGACCTAGCGGGGAGGGCGGGGAGCTGTTTTTT.

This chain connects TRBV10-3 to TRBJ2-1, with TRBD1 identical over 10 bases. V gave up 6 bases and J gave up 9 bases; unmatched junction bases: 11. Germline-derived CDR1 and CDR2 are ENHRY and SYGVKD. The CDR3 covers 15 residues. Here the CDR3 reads CAIRGGTGEGGEQFF. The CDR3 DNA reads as TGTGCCATCAGGGGAGGGACAGGGGAAGGCGGTGAGCAGTTCTTC.

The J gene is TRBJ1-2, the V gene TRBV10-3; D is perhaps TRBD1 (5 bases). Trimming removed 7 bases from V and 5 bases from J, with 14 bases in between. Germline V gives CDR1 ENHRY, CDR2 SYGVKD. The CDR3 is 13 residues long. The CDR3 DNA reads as TGTGCCATCAAGCTAGGGGCGGGGTATGGCTACACCTTC. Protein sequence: CAIKLGAGYGYTF.

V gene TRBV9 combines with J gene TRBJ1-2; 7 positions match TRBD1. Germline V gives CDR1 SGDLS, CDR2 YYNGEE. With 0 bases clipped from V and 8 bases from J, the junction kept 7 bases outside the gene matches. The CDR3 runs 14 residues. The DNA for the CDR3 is TGTGCCAGCAGCGTAGGGGACAGATACCGAGGCTACACCTTC. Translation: CASSVGDRYRGYTF. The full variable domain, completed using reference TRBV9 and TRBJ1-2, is DSGVTQTPKHLITATGQRVTLRCSPRSGDLSVYWYQQSLDQGLQFLIQYYNGEERAKGNILERFSAQQFPDLHSELNLSSLELGDSALYFCASSVGDRYRGYTFGSGTRLTVV.

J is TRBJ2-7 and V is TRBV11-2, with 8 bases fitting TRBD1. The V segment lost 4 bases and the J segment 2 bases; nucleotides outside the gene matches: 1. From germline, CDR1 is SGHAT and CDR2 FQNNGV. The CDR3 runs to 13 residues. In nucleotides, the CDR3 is TGTGCCAGCAGCTCGGACAGGGCCTACGAGCAGTACTTC. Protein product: CASSSDRAYEQYF.

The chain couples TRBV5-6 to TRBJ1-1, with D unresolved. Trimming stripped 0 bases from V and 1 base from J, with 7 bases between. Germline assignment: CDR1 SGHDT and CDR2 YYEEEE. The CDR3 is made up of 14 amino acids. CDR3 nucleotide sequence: TGTGCCAGCAGCTTGGTGGCCGCGAACACTGAAGCTTTCTTT. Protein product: CASSLVAANTEAFF.

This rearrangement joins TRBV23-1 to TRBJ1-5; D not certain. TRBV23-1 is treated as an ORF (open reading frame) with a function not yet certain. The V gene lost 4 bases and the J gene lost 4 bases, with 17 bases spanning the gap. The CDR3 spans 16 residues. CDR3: CASSRGGRALNQPQHF. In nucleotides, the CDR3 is TGCGCCAGCAGTCGCGGCGGGCGCGCACTTAATCAGCCCCAGCATTTT.

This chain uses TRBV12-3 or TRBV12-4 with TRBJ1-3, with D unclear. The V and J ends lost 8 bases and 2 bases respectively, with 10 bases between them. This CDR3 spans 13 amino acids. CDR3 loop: CASGGFAGNTIYF. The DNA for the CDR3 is TGTGCCAGCGGCGGGTTCGCTGGAAACACCATATATTTT.

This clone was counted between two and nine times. CDR3 DNA sequence: TGTGCCATCAGTGCGGGACAGGGGAATGAAAAACTGTTTTTT. This sequence encodes CAISAGQGNEKLFF. The rearrangement links TRBV10-3 to TRBJ1-4, with 10 bases that match TRBD1. Germline V CDR1 and CDR2: ENHRY, SYGVKD. The CDR3 totals 14 residues. The trim removed 4 bases at V and 5 bases at J, leaving 1 base unmatched.

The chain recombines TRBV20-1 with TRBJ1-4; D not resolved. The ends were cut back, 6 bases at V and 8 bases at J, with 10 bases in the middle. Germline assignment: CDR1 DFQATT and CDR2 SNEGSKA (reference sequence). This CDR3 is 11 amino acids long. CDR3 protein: CSATAGEKLFF. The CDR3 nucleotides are TGCAGTGCCACCGCGGGGGAAAAACTGTTTTTT.

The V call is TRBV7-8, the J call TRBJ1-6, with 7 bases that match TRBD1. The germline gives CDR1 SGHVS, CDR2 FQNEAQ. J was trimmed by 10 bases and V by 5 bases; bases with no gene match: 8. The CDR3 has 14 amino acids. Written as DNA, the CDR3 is TGTGCCAGCAGCCCCCGACAGGGTGGGTCACCCCTCCACTTT. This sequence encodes CASSPRQGGSPLHF.

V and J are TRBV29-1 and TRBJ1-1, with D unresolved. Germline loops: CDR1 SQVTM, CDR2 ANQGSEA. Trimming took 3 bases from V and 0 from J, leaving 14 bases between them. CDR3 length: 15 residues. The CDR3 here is CSVDVAGLMNTEAFF. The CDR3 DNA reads TGCAGCGTTGACGTGGCAGGCCTCATGAACACTGAAGCTTTCTTT.

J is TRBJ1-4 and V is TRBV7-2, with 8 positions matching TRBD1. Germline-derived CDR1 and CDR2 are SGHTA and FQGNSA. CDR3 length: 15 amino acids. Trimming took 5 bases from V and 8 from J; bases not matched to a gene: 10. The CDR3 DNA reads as TGTGCCAGCAGCCGCACAACAGGGGGTTGGGAAAAACTGTTTTTT. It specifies CASSRTTGGWEKLFF.